The 19 T cell receptor beta chains below were found in one sample sequenced in a study of T cell responses to AZD1222 COVID-19 vaccine. The repertoire was sequenced with immunoSEQ multiplex PCR; TCRdb's copy has only in-frame clones and lacks some. The sample yields roughly 44,000 clones, around 80% seen once. The source material was peripheral blood, sampled on day 0 of AZD1222 vaccination. These receptors were obtained from an adult in good health.

Here the CDR3 DNA reads TGTGCCAGCAAGAGAGTAGCGGGAGGGAGTGGGACAGATACGCAGTATTTT. Encoded protein: CASKRVAGGSGTDTQYF. The chain is built from TRBV27 and TRBJ2-3, with 11 bases fitting TRBD2. J gave up 3 bases and V 7 bases, and 12 bases lay outside the gene matches. CDR3 length: 17 amino acids. Germline V gene lookup returns CDR1 MNHEY and CDR2 SMNVEV (reference sequence).

This clone is a singleton in its sample. The V and J genes are TRBV19 and TRBJ1-3, with TRBD1 as a possible D gene (5 bases). From germline, CDR1 is LNHDA and CDR2 SQIVND (reference sequence). Trimming shortened V by 6 bases and J by 3 bases, and 18 bases separated the two germline ends. The CDR3 length is 16 residues. CDR3 in DNA: TGTGCCAGTAGCCCGATACGGGGGAAAATTGGAAACACCATATATTTT. This codes for CASSPIRGKIGNTIYF.

The chain has TRBV3-1 (or the pseudogene TRBV3-2) and TRBJ1-2; TRBD1 agrees at 9 bases. Unmatched junction bases numbered 7, after V lost 1 base and J lost 7 bases. CDR1 and CDR2 (germline): LGHDT, YNNKEL (reference sequence). CDR3 length: 15 amino acids. CDR3 sequence reads: CASSQGAQGARGYTF. DNA of the CDR3: TGTGCCAGCAGCCAAGGTGCACAGGGGGCTCGTGGCTACACCTTC.

V and J are TRBV30 and TRBJ2-4, with 10 bases matching TRBD1. The CDR3 totals 14 residues. Germline loops: CDR1 GTSNPN, CDR2 SVGIG (reference sequence). The ends lost 4 bases at V and 4 bases at J; junction bases unmatched: 4. CDR3 region: CAWTTGQGKNIQYF. The CDR3, as DNA: TGTGCCTGGACTACGGGACAGGGGAAAAACATTCAGTACTTC.

This chain links TRBV9 with TRBJ2-1; unclear D gene. The germline gives CDR1 SGDLS, CDR2 YYNGEE. V lost 4 bases to trimming and J lost 4 bases, with 15 bases between them. The CDR3 length is 15 residues. The CDR3 protein is CASSPPGLLYNEQFF. CDR3 nucleotides: TGTGCCAGCAGCCCACCGGGTTTACTATACAATGAGCAGTTCTTC.

The chain carries TRBV5-6 and TRBJ1-1; no firm D call. Trimming shortened V by 0 bases and J by 2 bases, and 5 bases separated the two germline ends. CDR3 size: 13 residues. Germline loops: CDR1 SGHDT, CDR2 YYEEEE. CDR3 region: CASSLEINTEAFF. The CDR3 nucleotides read TGTGCCAGCAGCTTGGAAATTAACACTGAAGCTTTCTTT.

This chain links TRBV3-1 (or the pseudogene TRBV3-2) with TRBJ1-4; unclear D gene. The CDR3 length is 15 residues. CDR1 LGHDT and CDR2 YNNKEL come from the germline V gene (reference sequence). The germline V and J ends were trimmed by 10 bases and 2 bases, with 17 bases remaining between them. The CDR3 nucleotides read TGTGCCACCGGGAGTGGGCGAAGGACTAATGAAAAACTGTTTTTT. Protein product: CATGSGRRTNEKLFF.

The chain links TRBV27 to TRBJ1-5; TRBD1 aligns across 8 bases. V gave up 2 bases and J gave up 7 bases; unmatched junction bases: 10. The CDR3 length is 16 residues. From germline, CDR1 is MNHEY and CDR2 SMNVEV (reference sequence). The CDR3 here is CASSLAGTGRSQPQHF. The DNA for the CDR3 is TGTGCCAGCAGTTTAGCCGGGACAGGAAGATCGCAGCCCCAGCATTTT.

The J gene is TRBJ1-6, the V gene TRBV3-1 (or the pseudogene TRBV3-2); D gene uncertain. Trimming took 4 bases from V and 0 from J, leaving 7 bases between them. CDR3 length equals 15 residues. Germline V CDR1 and CDR2: LGHDT, YNNKEL (reference sequence). CDR3 loop: CASSPRGSYNSPLHF. CDR3 bases: TGTGCCAGCAGCCCCCGGGGCTCCTATAATTCACCCCTCCACTTT.

The chain joins TRBV29-1 to TRBJ2-2; the D gene is possibly TRBD1 (5 bases). The V gene lost 6 bases and the J gene lost 0 bases, with 14 bases spanning the gap. Per germline, CDR1 SQVTM and CDR2 ANQGSEA. This CDR3 region has 15 residues. The CDR3 sequence is CSVSPQGANTGELFF. The CDR3 DNA reads TGCAGCGTGAGCCCCCAAGGGGCGAACACCGGGGAGCTGTTTTTT.

This clone was counted a single time. The rearrangement joins TRBV6-6 to TRBJ1-6, with a weak D call TRBD1 (5 bases). The germline gives CDR1 MNHNY, CDR2 SVGAGI (reference sequence). This CDR3 is built from 17 residues. V dropped 5 bases and J dropped 2 bases, with 16 bases sitting between them. The CDR3 loop is CASSPAWQGAYNSPLHF. The CDR3 DNA sequence: TGTGCCAGCAGTCCAGCGTGGCAGGGAGCCTATAATTCACCCCTCCACTTT.

This chain connects TRBV18 to TRBJ1-5, with D possibly matching TRBD1 (6 bases). CDR3 length: 15 residues. Trimming stripped 4 bases from V and 4 bases from J, with 14 bases between. The germline V gene encodes CDR1 KGHSH and CDR2 LQKENI. In DNA form, the CDR3 reads TGTGCCAGCTCACTCATGGACAGCTCGAATCAGCCCCAGCATTTT. Its translation: CASSLMDSSNQPQHF.

The V gene is TRBV2, the J gene TRBJ2-5; D remains unclear. V lost 6 bases and J 3 bases, leaving 5 bases between the germline ends. The CDR3 is 11 residues long. CDR1 is SNHLY and CDR2 is FYNNEI in the germline V gene. The CDR3 sequence: CASSLKETQYF. The CDR3 nucleotides read TGTGCCAGCAGCCTAAAAGAGACCCAGTACTTC.

The chain carries TRBV9 and TRBJ2-2, with D possibly matching TRBD2 (6 bases). Germline V gene data show CDR1 as SGDLS and CDR2 as YYNGEE. V shed 3 bases and J shed 6 bases, with 12 bases lying between them. CDR3 length: 14 residues. DNA of the CDR3: TGTGCCAGCAGCGCCCGGGACTTTGCCGGGGAGCTGTTTTTT. This codes for CASSARDFAGELFF. Full variable domain (outside the CDR3, taken from reference TRBV9 and TRBJ2-2): DSGVTQTPKHLITATGQRVTLRCSPRSGDLSVYWYQQSLDQGLQFLIQYYNGEERAKGNILERFSAQQFPDLHSELNLSSLELGDSALYFCASSARDFAGELFFGEGSRLTVL.

In the case of this clone: This same CDR3 is encoded by further DNA sequences in the sample. The V call is TRBV28, the J call TRBJ2-7, with D unresolved. Germline CDR1 is MDHEN and CDR2 is SYDVKM. The V end lost 4 bases, the J end lost 4 bases, and 14 bases lay between the germline ends. This CDR3 spans 14 amino acids. The CDR3 sequence: CASSSGLNLYEQYF. The CDR3 DNA reads TGTGCCAGCAGTTCCGGGCTTAATTTGTACGAGCAGTACTTC.

This chain uses TRBV19 with TRBJ1-5; D unresolved. Trimming left V 3 bases short and J 3 bases short, with 6 bases between. From germline, CDR1 is LNHDA and CDR2 SQIVND (reference sequence). This CDR3 has 13 residues. The CDR3 coding sequence is TGTGCCAGTAGTATTGTCAACAATCAGCCCCAGCATTTT. Protein: CASSIVNNQPQHF.

The chain uses TRBV6-5 and TRBJ2-1, with 10 bases fitting TRBD2. The CDR3 length is 16 residues. Germline assignment: CDR1 MNHEY and CDR2 SVGAGI. V lost 0 bases and J lost 4; bases outside the gene matches: 3. The DNA for the CDR3 is TGTGCCAGCAGTTACTCCAGCGGGGGGGTATACAATGAGCAGTTCTTC. Translated, it gives CASSYSSGGVYNEQFF.

V usage is TRBV7-4 and J usage is TRBJ2-7; 9 nucleotides agree with TRBD1. After removal of 2 bases from V and 0 bases from J, the junction contained 2 bases not matched to a gene. The CDR3 totals 15 residues. Germline V CDR1 and CDR2: SGHVT, SQSDAQ. CDR3 bases: TGTGCCAGCAGCTTATTACAGGGGGCCTCCTACGAGCAGTACTTC. Translation gives CASSLLQGASYEQYF.

CDR3 residues: CASAKDSPLHF. CDR3 sequence (DNA): TGTGCTAGTGCAAAAGATTCACCCCTCCACTTT. The V call is TRBV12-5, the J call TRBJ1-6; no definite D call. The CDR3 runs 11 residues. CDR1 and CDR2 (germline): LGHNT, FRNRAP. Deletions cut 7 bases from V and 8 bases from J, with 6 bases between.